The 29 T cell receptor beta chains below all came from one sample that was sequenced in a study of blood T cell repertoires in COVID-19. The table came from immunoSEQ multiplex PCR; TCRdb's copy has only in-frame clones and leaves some out. The table has under 250,000 clones, about four fifths seen once. Sample: peripheral blood. The receptor set was obtained from a woman between 65 and 79 years old with acute or convalescent COVID-19.

V gene TRBV15 combines with J gene TRBJ2-5, with no clear D. CDR3 length: 14 residues. Trimming took 0 bases from V and 2 from J, leaving 7 bases between them. Per the germline V gene, CDR1 is LNHNV and CDR2 is YYDKDF (reference sequence). CDR3 sequence reads: CATSRELNQETQYF. CDR3 DNA: TGTGCCACCAGCAGAGAACTAAATCAAGAGACCCAGTACTTC.

This clone showed up just a few times. The rearrangement joins TRBV6-5 to TRBJ1-2; TRBD1 is a possible D gene (5 bases). Germline values: CDR1 MNHEY, CDR2 SVGAGI. Trimming stripped 7 bases from V and 10 bases from J, with 22 bases between. The CDR3 is 14 amino acids. This CDR3 is CASKRSGAGPNYTF. DNA of the CDR3: TGTGCCAGCAAAAGGTCTGGGGCAGGACCCAACTACACCTTC.

CDR3 DNA: TGTGCCGTAAACCGGGACAGGGAAAGCACTGAAGCTTTCTTT. Translated: CAVNRDRESTEAFF. The rearrangement links TRBV21-1 to TRBJ1-1; whether TRBD1, the table's D call, matches the DNA was not checked. TRBV21-1 is a pseudogene segment. The CDR3 contains 14 residues.

The V call is TRBV19, the J call TRBJ2-3; D is ambiguous. The germline V gene has CDR1 LNHDA and CDR2 SQIVND (reference sequence). This CDR3 comprises 12 residues. Trimming cost V 3 bases and J 3 bases, with 4 bases left between them. The CDR3 reads CASSMRTDTQYF. CDR3 bases: TGTGCCAGTAGTATGAGGACAGATACGCAGTATTTT.

The chain uses TRBV10-3 and TRBJ1-3; TRBD1 matches at 7 bases. The CDR3 is made up of 15 amino acids. Unmatched junction bases numbered 4, after V lost 5 bases and J lost 0 bases. CDR1 and CDR2 from the germline V gene are ENHRY and SYGVKD. As DNA, the CDR3 is TGTGCCATCAGTCTCGACAGGGACTCTGGAAACACCATATATTTT. Translation gives CAISLDRDSGNTIYF.

This chain links TRBV10-2 with TRBJ2-2; TRBD1 aligns across 7 bases. Losses at the gene ends were 9 bases for V and 6 bases for J; bases not matched to a gene: 4. In germline, CDR1 is WSHSY, CDR2 SAAADI. The CDR3 loop spans 12 amino acids. The CDR3 DNA reads as TGCGCCAGTTCCCAGGGGGCCGGGGAGCTGTTTTTT. This translates into CASSQGAGELFF.

This sequence joins TRBV5-6 and TRBJ2-1, with 9 bases fitting TRBD2. The V and J ends lost 2 bases and 5 bases, in that order; junction bases with no gene match: 5. This CDR3 has 15 amino acids. Germline CDR1 and CDR2: SGHDT and YYEEEE. CDR3 nucleotide sequence: TGTGCCAGCAGCTTTGGCGGGGGGGCGAACAATGAGCAGTTCTTC. Protein sequence: CASSFGGGANNEQFF. Drawing the rest from reference TRBV5-6 and TRBJ2-1, the complete variable domain is DAGVTQSPTHLIKTRGQQVTLRCSPKSGHDTVSWYQQALGQGPQFIFQYYEEEERQRGNFPDRFSGHQFPNYSSELNVNALLLGDSALYLCASSFGGGANNEQFFGPGTRLTVL.

V and J are TRBV5-5 and TRBJ2-1; 8 bases map to TRBD2. The CDR3 has 17 amino acids. CDR1 and CDR2 from the germline V gene are SGHKS and YYEKEE (reference sequence). The trim removed 4 bases at V and 0 bases at J, leaving 9 bases unmatched. The CDR3: CASSRSSGVSSYNEQFF. The CDR3 DNA sequence: TGTGCCAGCAGCCGAAGTAGCGGGGTAAGCTCCTACAATGAGCAGTTCTTC.

The V and J genes are TRBV5-5 and TRBJ1-5, with TRBD1 matching over 8 bases. Per germline, CDR1 SGHKS and CDR2 YYEKEE (reference sequence). The CDR3 totals 15 residues. J was trimmed by 4 bases and V by 2 bases; bases with no gene match: 5. The CDR3 DNA follows: TGTGCCAGCAGCTTACAGGGGGTATGGAATCAGCCCCAGCATTTT. The encoded protein is CASSLQGVWNQPQHF. The full variable domain, with the rest looked up from reference TRBV5-5 and TRBJ1-5, is DAGVTQSPTHLIKTRGQQVTLRCSPISGHKSVSWYQQVLGQGPQFIFQYYEKEERGRGNFPDRFSARQFPNYSSELNVNALLLGDSALYLCASSLQGVWNQPQHFGDGTRLSIL.

This rearrangement joins TRBV4-1 to TRBJ1-3; 8 bases match TRBD1. The CDR3 spans 14 residues. Unmatched junction bases numbered 8, after V lost 5 bases and J lost 8 bases. CDR1 MGHRA and CDR2 YSYEKL come from the germline V gene. The chain's CDR3 is CASSTRTGSDTIYF. CDR3 sequence (DNA): TGCGCCAGCAGCACCCGGACAGGGTCGGACACCATATATTTT.

The V and J genes are TRBV5-4 and TRBJ2-1; the D is unclear. From germline, CDR1 is SGHNT and CDR2 YYREEE (reference sequence). V gave up 1 base and J gave up 5 bases, with 13 bases separating them. The CDR3 is made up of 15 amino acids. CDR3 sequence: CASSLFPMRDNEQFF. CDR3 nucleotides: TGTGCCAGCAGCTTGTTCCCTATGAGAGACAATGAGCAGTTCTTC.

The rearrangement uses TRBV6-5 and TRBJ1-6; a weak D match, TRBD1 (6 bases). The germline V gene encodes CDR1 MNHEY and CDR2 SVGAGI. The CDR3 consists of 14 residues. V lost 3 bases and J lost 10, with 13 bases in between. The CDR3 DNA sequence: TGTGCCAGCAGTTATACAGGGATTGACTCACCCCTCCACTTT. Protein product: CASSYTGIDSPLHF.

This clone was recorded a few times. The chain recombines TRBV10-1 with TRBJ2-7; 12 bases fit TRBD2. This CDR3 spans 19 amino acids. The ends lost 6 bases at V and 0 bases at J; junction bases unmatched: 15. Germline CDR1 is WNHNN and CDR2 is SYGVQD (reference sequence). Here the CDR3 reads CASRGRRGTSGRCSYEQYF. CDR3 nucleotides: TGCGCCAGCAGGGGCAGGAGGGGGACTAGCGGGCGCTGCTCCTACGAGCAGTACTTC.

This clone was seen more than once but under ten times. The rearrangement links TRBV25-1 to TRBJ2-2; TRBD2 is a possible D gene (6 bases). This CDR3 is 17 amino acids long. Trimming removed 5 bases from V and 6 bases from J, with 22 bases in between. Germline CDR1 MGHDK, CDR2 SYGVNS. CDR3 region: CASSPSPGRGQPGELFF. Here the CDR3 DNA reads TGTGCCAGCAGTCCTAGCCCGGGGCGGGGCCAACCCGGGGAGCTGTTTTTT.

This sequence joins TRBV29-1 and TRBJ1-6; possibly TRBD1 for D (5 bases). CDR1 is SQVTM, CDR2 ANQGSEA, per germline. V was trimmed by 4 bases and J by 0 bases, leaving 10 bases between them. The CDR3 spans 15 residues. Written as DNA, the CDR3 is TGCAGCGTTGCAGTAGACAGCTCCTATAATTCACCCCTCCACTTT. It translates to CSVAVDSSYNSPLHF.

The V and J genes are TRBV10-1 and TRBJ1-5; 8 nucleotides match TRBD1. The CDR3 is 18 amino acids. Germline lookup yields CDR1 WNHNN and CDR2 SYGVQD (reference sequence). The junction had 16 bases not matched to a gene; V was cut back by 7 bases and J by 2 bases. CDR3 nucleotide sequence: TGCGCCAGCACTAGGGACAGGAGCTTTAAGGGTGGCAATCAGCCCCAGCATTTT. Its protein is CASTRDRSFKGGNQPQHF.

The rearrangement joins TRBV19 to TRBJ1-5, with 8 nucleotides matching TRBD1. This CDR3 region has 16 residues. J gave up 0 bases and V 8 bases, and 9 bases lay outside the gene matches. Germline assignment: CDR1 LNHDA and CDR2 SQIVND (reference sequence). CDR3 amino acids: CASPGTGLYSNQPQHF. Here the CDR3 DNA reads TGTGCCAGTCCCGGGACAGGACTATATAGCAATCAGCCCCAGCATTTT.

This clone has a handful of counts. This chain links TRBV30 with TRBJ1-5; D is ambiguous. Germline CDR1 and CDR2: GTSNPN and SVGIG (reference sequence). V dropped 3 bases and J dropped 2 bases, with 8 bases sitting between them. This CDR3 has 13 amino acids. The CDR3 DNA is TGTGCCTGGAGATCGCAGGGCAATCAGCCCCAGCATTTT. Residues: CAWRSQGNQPQHF.

The DNA of the CDR3 is TGTGCCAGCAGTCTAGCGATGGATCAGCCCCAGCATTTT. Amino acids: CASSLAMDQPQHF. The chain recombines TRBV7-9 with TRBJ1-5; D not resolved. This CDR3 spans 13 amino acids. The V gene lost 6 bases and the J gene lost 5 bases, with 11 bases spanning the gap. Germline values: CDR1 SEHNR, CDR2 FQNEAQ (reference sequence).

The CDR3 nucleotides are TGTGCCAGCAGTGAAGACAGGCGAAAACTCTATGGCTACACCTTC. This encodes CASSEDRRKLYGYTF. The V gene is TRBV2, the J gene TRBJ1-2; TRBD1 might be the D (5 bases). Germline V gene data show CDR1 as SNHLY and CDR2 as FYNNEI. The CDR3 length is 15 residues. Deletions cut 1 base from V and 4 bases from J, with 13 bases between.

The rearrangement uses TRBV11-2 and TRBJ2-5; 11 bases fit TRBD2. With 1 base clipped from V and 5 bases from J, the junction kept 6 bases outside the gene matches. Germline-derived CDR1 and CDR2 are SGHAT and FQNNGV. The CDR3 is 16 amino acids. CDR3 coding DNA: TGTGCCAGCAGCTTAGTAGGGACTAGCGGCGGGGAGACCCAGTACTTC. Protein: CASSLVGTSGGETQYF.

This sequence joins TRBV7-9 and TRBJ2-7; the D is unclear. Germline CDR1 is SEHNR and CDR2 is FQNEAQ (reference sequence). The CDR3 spans 11 residues. The ends were cut back, 5 bases at V and 6 bases at J, with 8 bases in the middle. The CDR3 region is CASSRTGEQYF. The CDR3, as DNA: TGTGCCAGCAGCCGTACTGGCGAGCAGTACTTC.

The count of this clone is one. The CDR3: CASSVRGEQFF. Here the CDR3 DNA reads TGTGCCAGCAGCGTGAGGGGGGAGCAGTTCTTC. The chain is built from TRBV9 and TRBJ2-1; D may be TRBD1 (6 bases). Germline lookup yields CDR1 SGDLS and CDR2 YYNGEE. The ends were cut back, 2 bases at V and 10 bases at J, with 7 bases in the middle. This CDR3 has 11 residues.

This clone was detected only a few times. This chain links TRBV7-8 with TRBJ1-1, with 7 bases matching TRBD1. The CDR3 consists of 14 residues. V was pared by 5 bases and J by 1 base, with 4 bases of the junction left unmatched. Germline CDR1 SGHVS, CDR2 FQNEAQ. CDR3: CASSVGTANTEAFF. The CDR3 nucleotides read TGTGCCAGCAGCGTCGGGACAGCGAACACTGAAGCTTTCTTT.

This clone was observed once. V usage is TRBV5-1 and J usage is TRBJ2-1, with D maybe TRBD1 (5 bases). Between the trimmed V and J ends, which lost 3 bases and 6 bases, there was a span of 16 bases. CDR1 is SGHRS and CDR2 is YFSETQ in the germline V gene. The CDR3 extends over 15 amino acids. DNA for the CDR3: TGCGCCAGCAGCTACCAGGGTAGTAGGTTCAATGAGCAGTTCTTC. Its protein is CASSYQGSRFNEQFF.

The rearrangement links TRBV6-5 to TRBJ2-7; the match to TRBD2 covers 8 bases. CDR3 size: 13 residues. J was trimmed by 4 bases and V by 6 bases; bases with no gene match: 5. The V gene's germline CDR1 is MNHEY and CDR2 SVGAGI. The CDR3, as DNA: TGTGCCAGCAGACCTAGCGGGCGTTACGAGCAGTACTTC. Protein product: CASRPSGRYEQYF.

The chain employs TRBV7-2 and TRBJ2-1; 11 nucleotides line up with TRBD2. CDR1 and CDR2 (germline): SGHTA, FQGNSA. This CDR3 contains 14 residues. The V and J ends lost 5 bases and 3 bases, in that order; junction bases with no gene match: 0. The CDR3 DNA sequence: TGTGCCAGCAGCACTAGCGGGGGCTACAATGAGCAGTTCTTC. This translates into CASSTSGGYNEQFF.

The rearrangement uses TRBV3-1 (or the pseudogene TRBV3-2) and TRBJ1-6; weak D call: TRBD1 (5 bases). The germline V and J ends were trimmed by 4 bases and 10 bases, with 8 bases remaining between them. From germline, CDR1 is LGHDT and CDR2 YNNKEL (reference sequence). CDR3 length: 12 residues. CDR3 protein: CASSLSGSPLHF. CDR3 nucleotide sequence: TGTGCCAGCAGCCTATCAGGGTCACCCCTCCACTTT.

The chain couples TRBV11-2 to TRBJ1-3, with D perhaps matching TRBD1 (5 bases). This CDR3 is 16 amino acids long. Germline V lookup: CDR1 SGHAT, CDR2 FQNNGV. Trimming left V 2 bases short and J 0 bases short, with 11 bases between. DNA of the CDR3: TGTGCCAGCAGCTTAATCTTAGGGGCCTCTGGAAACACCATATATTTT. Translating gives CASSLILGASGNTIYF.